This T cell receptor beta chain is drawn from a study of cytomegalovirus exposure and HLA in healthy donors. The overall study: Membership in the Caucasian-associated ancestry cluster was found for about four fifths of nearly 400 genotyped donors.

Overall study results and limits: The investigators catalogued 160 or so TCR beta chains as cytomegalovirus-associated. An ancestry cluster, one associated with Asian ancestry, reportedly showed fewer N-insertions than the approximately 650-donor mean in a later analysis.

The V segment lost 2 bases and the J segment 3 bases; nucleotides outside the gene matches: 8. Germline V gene lookup returns CDR1 SGHTA and CDR2 FQGNSA. The CDR3 length is 16 residues. Points on this clone: No antigen is known for it.

PCR employed 60 Vbeta and 13 Jbeta primers. Profiling relied on immunoSEQ multiplex PCR, and the TCRdb table lists in-frame clones only, not all of them. Altogether just over 150,000 clones are present, around 80% being singletons, with the ten largest covering approximately 6.5%. Input material: PBMCs. The receptor comes from a male donor in good health and CMV-seropositive. The gene calls are TRBV7-2 and TRBJ2-7; 9 bases line up with TRBD2. The CDR3: CASSLRGGRVYYEQYF. CDR3 nucleotide sequence: TGTGCCAGCAGCTTACGTGGCGGGAGGGTTTACTACGAGCAGTACTTC.